The 8 T cell receptor beta chains in this list originate from one sample, sequenced in a study of PD-L1 blockade in urothelial cancer. Generated by immunoSEQ multiplex PCR, the TCRdb table keeps only in-frame clones and is missing some. Among 70,000 to 75,000 clones, approximately 80% were seen once, and the ten largest hold 4.7%. This specimen was PBMCs, taken around atezolizumab (anti-PD-L1) treatment. The receptor set was obtained from a man between 65 and 85 years old with urothelial cancer.

The CDR3 spells CASSLNRDIYGYTF. In DNA form, the CDR3 reads TGTGCCAGCAGTCTCAACCGGGACATATATGGCTACACCTTC. This chain joins TRBV6-5 and TRBJ1-2, with a possible D match to TRBD1 (6 bases). The CDR3 is 14 residues long. V lost 5 bases and J 5 bases, leaving 15 bases between the germline ends. Germline CDR1 is MNHEY and CDR2 is SVGAGI.

The chain has TRBV25-1 and TRBJ2-7; maybe TRBD2 (5 bases). CDR1 is MGHDK, CDR2 SYGVNS, per germline. The CDR3 totals 11 residues. V dropped 6 bases and J dropped 3 bases, with 6 bases sitting between them. The CDR3 bases are TGTGCCAGCAGCGAGGGCTACGAGCAGTACTTC. It encodes CASSEGYEQYF.

The chain carries TRBV7-7 and TRBJ2-7; 7 bases fit TRBD1. This CDR3 contains 15 residues. J lost 2 bases, V lost 7 bases, and 11 bases had no gene match. Germline V lookup: CDR1 SSHAT, CDR2 FNYEAQ (reference sequence). This CDR3 is CASTLGGRAAYEQYF. The CDR3 DNA sequence: TGTGCCAGCACGTTAGGGGGCCGAGCTGCCTACGAGCAGTACTTC.

This clone was seen a handful of times. The chain combines TRBV29-1 with TRBJ1-5, with D possibly TRBD1 on 5 matching bases. V lost 7 bases and J 3 bases, leaving 13 bases between the germline ends. CDR1 is SQVTM and CDR2 is ANQGSEA in the germline V gene. This CDR3 has 13 amino acids. The DNA of the CDR3 is TGCAGCGCCTCAAGGGGCCTCAATCAGCCCCAGCATTTT. This gives the protein CSASRGLNQPQHF.

This clone was detected only once. The J gene is TRBJ2-2, the V gene TRBV27, with TRBD1 matching over 8 bases. Germline-derived CDR1 and CDR2 are MNHEY and SMNVEV (reference sequence). With V trimmed by 3 bases and J by 5 bases, 11 bases remained unmatched. The CDR3 is 17 residues long. The CDR3 sequence is CASSLTGTGTRTGELFF. The DNA of the CDR3 is TGTGCCAGCAGTTTGACTGGGACAGGAACGAGGACCGGGGAGCTGTTTTTT.

The chain carries TRBV2 and TRBJ2-1, with 7 bases matching TRBD2. The CDR3 spans 14 residues. V trimming: 2 bases; J trimming: 10 bases; junction bases outside the gene matches: 8. Germline V CDR1 and CDR2: SNHLY, FYNNEI. The CDR3 protein is CASSERTRIQEQFF. In DNA form, the CDR3 reads TGTGCCAGCAGTGAAAGGACTAGGATTCAGGAGCAGTTCTTC.

Remarks on this clone: The sample carries other DNA sequences with the same CDR3. This sequence joins TRBV19 and TRBJ1-5, with D possibly being TRBD1 (5 bases). The CDR3 has 13 amino acids. Germline V lookup: CDR1 LNHDA, CDR2 SQIVND (reference sequence). V was shortened by 6 bases and J by 6 bases, with 12 bases between the two germline ends. CDR3 nucleotide sequence: TGTGCCAGTAGGCAGGGTATGAGTCAGCCCCAGCATTTT. It encodes CASRQGMSQPQHF.

V and J are TRBV5-4 and TRBJ1-2; TRBD1 aligns across 8 bases. With V trimmed by 3 bases and J by 5 bases, 15 bases remained unmatched. Germline CDR1 is SGHNT and CDR2 is YYREEE (reference sequence). CDR3 length: 17 amino acids. Here the CDR3 reads CASSWGVRGQGNYGYTF. The CDR3 coding sequence is TGTGCCAGCAGCTGGGGGGTAAGAGGACAGGGTAATTATGGCTACACCTTC.